These 2 T cell receptor beta chains share one sample of origin, sequenced in a study of T cell responses to AZD1222 COVID-19 vaccine. Profiled with immunoSEQ multiplex PCR; TCRdb holds only in-frame clones, not every one. Seen here are 250,000 to 300,000 clones, almost 95% observed once, and the top ten hold 0.5% to 0.65%. Material: peripheral blood, obtained 28 days after the second AZD1222 dose. The receptor source for this set is an adult who received the AZD1222 COVID-19 vaccine.

The chain carries TRBV6-1 and TRBJ1-2; 7 positions agree with TRBD1. Germline loops: CDR1 MNHNS, CDR2 SASEGT. The CDR3 runs to 16 residues. The V segment lost 1 base and the J segment 4 bases; nucleotides outside the gene matches: 9. The CDR3 spells CASSEVSNRGPYGYTF. The CDR3 DNA is TGTGCCAGCAGTGAAGTATCGAACAGGGGCCCCTATGGCTACACCTTC.

This chain connects TRBV12-3 or TRBV12-4 to TRBJ1-5; no clear D. CDR3 length equals 11 residues. Trimming removed 8 bases at V and 8 bases at J, with 10 bases between. The chain's CDR3 is CASGNPKPQHF. In nucleotides, the CDR3 is TGTGCCAGCGGGAACCCCAAGCCCCAGCATTTT.